This is a list of T cell receptor beta chains from one sample in a study of T cells expressing NK-cell markers. TCRdb re-called the 5' RACE reads and catalogs CDR3 proteins one per entry, DNA excluded. The sample's table shows about 460,000 distinct CDR3 sequences. The sample was blood T cells: a sorted CD56 or NKG2C T cell subset, CD4+ or CD8+ T cells, or bulk PBMC T cells (not recorded which). These receptors were obtained from a woman aged 45-65 years in good health. Both conserved end residues are part of each CDR3.

V	J	CDR3
TRBV2	TRBJ2-2	CASRGDRGIGELFF
TRBV6-2/TRBV6-3	TRBJ1-5	CASSYSAGGPISNQPQHF
TRBV13	TRBJ2-1	CASSSTSGYNEQFF
TRBV7-9	TRBJ2-7	CASSSPWGDKIYEQYF
TRBV7-9	TRBJ1-6	CASSRAGGDSPLHF
TRBV12-3/TRBV12-4	TRBJ2-5	CASSEQGIGETQYF
TRBV5-1	TRBJ2-1	CASSLGGGRPNEQFF
TRBV12-3/TRBV12-4	TRBJ2-5	CASSFDTDRGYQETQYF
TRBV11-3	TRBJ2-3	CASSPAPGGQYF
TRBV2	TRBJ1-2	CAGQDRFDYGYTF
TRBV10-3	TRBJ2-3	CAIGQATDTQYF
TRBV9	TRBJ2-4	CASSETSGIAKNIQYF
TRBV3-1	TRBJ1-2	CASSFPIRGNYGYTF
TRBV12-3/TRBV12-4	TRBJ2-3	CASSFRASGTTGTQYF
TRBV5-1	TRBJ2-1	CASSPGLAGVLWQFF
TRBV28	TRBJ1-5	CASRPDRGSQPQHF
TRBV12-3/TRBV12-4	TRBJ2-2	CASSKGLAGGTWTGELFF